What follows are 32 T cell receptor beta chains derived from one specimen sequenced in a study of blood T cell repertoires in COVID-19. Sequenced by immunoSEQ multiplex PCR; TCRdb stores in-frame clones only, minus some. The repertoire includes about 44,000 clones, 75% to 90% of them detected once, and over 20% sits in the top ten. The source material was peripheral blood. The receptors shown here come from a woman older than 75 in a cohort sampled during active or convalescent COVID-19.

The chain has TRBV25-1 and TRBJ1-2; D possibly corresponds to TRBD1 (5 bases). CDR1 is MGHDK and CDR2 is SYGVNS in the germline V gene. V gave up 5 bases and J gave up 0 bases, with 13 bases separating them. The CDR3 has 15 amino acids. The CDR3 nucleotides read TGTGCCAGCAGTAACGGGGGAAGAGCTAACTATGGCTACACCTTC. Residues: CASSNGGRANYGYTF.

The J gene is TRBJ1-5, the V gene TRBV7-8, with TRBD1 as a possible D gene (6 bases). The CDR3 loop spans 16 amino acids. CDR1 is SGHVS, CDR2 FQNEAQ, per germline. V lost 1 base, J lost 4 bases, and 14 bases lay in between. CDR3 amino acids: CASSLGPQGLNQPQHF. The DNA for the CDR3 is TGTGCCAGCAGCTTAGGCCCACAGGGATTAAATCAGCCCCAGCATTTT.

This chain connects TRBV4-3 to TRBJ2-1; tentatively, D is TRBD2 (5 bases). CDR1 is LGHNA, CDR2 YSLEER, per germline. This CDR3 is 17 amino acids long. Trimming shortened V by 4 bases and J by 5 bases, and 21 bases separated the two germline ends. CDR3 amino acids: CASSPLKSGESDNEQFF. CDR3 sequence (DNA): TGCGCCAGCAGCCCCCTAAAGAGCGGAGAGTCCGACAATGAGCAGTTCTTC.

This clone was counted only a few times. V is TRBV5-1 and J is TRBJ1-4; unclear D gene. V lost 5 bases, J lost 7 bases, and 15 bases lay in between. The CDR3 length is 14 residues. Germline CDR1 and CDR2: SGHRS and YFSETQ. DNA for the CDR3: TGCGCCAGCAGTCCTGGCGGGTTAGCTGAAAAACTGTTTTTT. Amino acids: CASSPGGLAEKLFF. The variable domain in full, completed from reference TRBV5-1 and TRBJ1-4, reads KAGVTQTPRYLIKTRGQQVTLSCSPISGHRSVSWYQQTPGQGLQFLFEYFSETQRNKGNFPGRFSGRQFSNSRSEMNVSTLELGDSALYLCASSPGGLAEKLFFGSGTQLSVL.

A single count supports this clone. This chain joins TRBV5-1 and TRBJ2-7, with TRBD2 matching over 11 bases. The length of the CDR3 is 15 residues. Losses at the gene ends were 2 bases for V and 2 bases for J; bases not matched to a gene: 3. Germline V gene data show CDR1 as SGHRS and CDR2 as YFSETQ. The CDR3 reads CASSFLGLAAYEQYF. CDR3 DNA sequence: TGCGCCAGCAGCTTTCTGGGACTAGCGGCCTACGAGCAGTACTTC.

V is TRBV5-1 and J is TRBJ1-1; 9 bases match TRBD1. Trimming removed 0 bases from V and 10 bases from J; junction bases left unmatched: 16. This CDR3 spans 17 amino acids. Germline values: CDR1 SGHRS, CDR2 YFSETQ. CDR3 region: CASSLGGTGRTVSRAFF. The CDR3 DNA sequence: TGCGCCAGCAGCTTGGGTGGGACAGGGAGGACCGTGAGTCGAGCTTTCTTT.

In nucleotides, the CDR3 is TGTGCCAGCAGCTTAGATCTACGAAGCACTGAAGCTTTCTTT. It codes for CASSLDLRSTEAFF. This chain uses TRBV11-3 with TRBJ1-1; D is ambiguous. The CDR3 has 14 amino acids. The V gene's germline CDR1 is SGHNT and CDR2 YENEEA. Trimming cost V 0 bases and J 4 bases, with 9 bases left between them.

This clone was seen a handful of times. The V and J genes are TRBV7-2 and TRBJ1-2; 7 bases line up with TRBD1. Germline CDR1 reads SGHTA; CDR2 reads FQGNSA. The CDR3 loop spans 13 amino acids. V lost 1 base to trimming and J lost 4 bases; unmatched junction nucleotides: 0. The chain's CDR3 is CASSLGQGYGYTF. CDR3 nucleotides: TGTGCCAGCAGCTTAGGACAGGGCTATGGCTACACCTTC.

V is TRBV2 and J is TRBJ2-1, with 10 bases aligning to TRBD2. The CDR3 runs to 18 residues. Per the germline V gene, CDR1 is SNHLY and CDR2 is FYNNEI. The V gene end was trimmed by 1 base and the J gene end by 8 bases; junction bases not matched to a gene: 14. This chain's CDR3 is CASSEEGGASGSIYEQFF. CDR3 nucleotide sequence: TGTGCCAGCAGTGAAGAAGGTGGGGCTAGCGGGAGTATCTATGAGCAGTTCTTC.

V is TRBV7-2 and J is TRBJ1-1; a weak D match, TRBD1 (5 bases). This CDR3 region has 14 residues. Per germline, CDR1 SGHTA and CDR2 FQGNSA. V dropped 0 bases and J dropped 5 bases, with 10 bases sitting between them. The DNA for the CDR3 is TGTGCCAGCAGCTTAGCGGCAGGGAAGACTGAAGCTTTCTTT. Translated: CASSLAAGKTEAFF.

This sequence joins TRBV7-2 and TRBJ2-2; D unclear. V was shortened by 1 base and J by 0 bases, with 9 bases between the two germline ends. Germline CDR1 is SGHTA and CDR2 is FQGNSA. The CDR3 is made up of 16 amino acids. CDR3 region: CASSLGHLANTGELFF. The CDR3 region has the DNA TGTGCCAGCAGCTTAGGACATCTCGCGAACACCGGGGAGCTGTTTTTT.

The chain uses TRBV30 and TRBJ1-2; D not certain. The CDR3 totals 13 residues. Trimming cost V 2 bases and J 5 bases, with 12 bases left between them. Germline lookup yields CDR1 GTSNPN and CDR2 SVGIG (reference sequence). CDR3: CAWSPFDTYGYTF. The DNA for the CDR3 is TGTGCCTGGAGTCCCTTCGATACTTATGGCTACACCTTC.

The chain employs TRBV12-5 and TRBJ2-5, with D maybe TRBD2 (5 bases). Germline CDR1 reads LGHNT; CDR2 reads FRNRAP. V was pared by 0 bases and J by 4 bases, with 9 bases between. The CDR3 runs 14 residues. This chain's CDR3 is CASGLVGGGETQYF. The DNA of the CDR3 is TGTGCTAGTGGTTTGGTTGGCGGAGGAGAGACCCAGTACTTC. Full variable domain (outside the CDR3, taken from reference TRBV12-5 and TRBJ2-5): DARVTQTPRHKVTEMGQEVTMRCQPILGHNTVFWYRQTMMQGLELLAYFRNRAPLDDSGMPKDRFSAEMPDATLATLKIQPSEPRDSAVYFCASGLVGGGETQYFGPGTRLLVL.

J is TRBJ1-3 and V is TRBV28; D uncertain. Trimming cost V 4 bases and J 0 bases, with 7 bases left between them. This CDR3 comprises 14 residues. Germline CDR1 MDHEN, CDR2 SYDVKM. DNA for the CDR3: TGTGCCAGCAGTTCTCCTATCTCTGGAAACACCATATATTTT. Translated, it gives CASSSPISGNTIYF. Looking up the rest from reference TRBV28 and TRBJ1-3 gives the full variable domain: DVKVTQSSRYLVKRTGEKVFLECVQDMDHENMFWYRQDPGLGLRLIYFSYDVKMKEKGDIPEGYSVSREKKERFSLILESASTNQTSMYLCASSSPISGNTIYFGEGSWLTVV.

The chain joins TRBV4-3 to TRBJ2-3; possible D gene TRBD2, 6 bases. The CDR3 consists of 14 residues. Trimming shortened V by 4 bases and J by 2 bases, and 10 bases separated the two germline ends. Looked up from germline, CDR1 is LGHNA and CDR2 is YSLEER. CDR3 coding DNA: TGCGCCAGCAGCCTCGGACTAAACACAGATACGCAGTATTTT. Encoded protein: CASSLGLNTDTQYF.

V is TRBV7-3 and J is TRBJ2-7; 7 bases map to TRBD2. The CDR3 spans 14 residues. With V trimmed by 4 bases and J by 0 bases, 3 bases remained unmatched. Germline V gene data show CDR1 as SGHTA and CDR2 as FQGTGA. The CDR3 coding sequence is TGTGCCAGCAGCTCCAGCGGGGCCTCCTACGAGCAGTACTTC. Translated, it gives CASSSSGASYEQYF. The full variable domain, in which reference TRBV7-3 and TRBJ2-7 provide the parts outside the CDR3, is GAGVSQTPSNKVTEKGKYVELRCDPISGHTALYWYRQSLGQGPEFLIYFQGTGAADDSGLPNDRFFAVRPEGSVSTLKIQRTERGDSAVYLCASSSSGASYEQYFGPGTRLTVT.

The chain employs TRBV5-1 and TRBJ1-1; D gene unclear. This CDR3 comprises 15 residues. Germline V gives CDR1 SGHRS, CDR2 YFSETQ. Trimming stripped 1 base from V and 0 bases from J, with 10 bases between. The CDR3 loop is CASSLIARMNTEAFF. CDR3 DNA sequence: TGCGCCAGCAGCTTGATAGCGAGGATGAACACTGAAGCTTTCTTT.

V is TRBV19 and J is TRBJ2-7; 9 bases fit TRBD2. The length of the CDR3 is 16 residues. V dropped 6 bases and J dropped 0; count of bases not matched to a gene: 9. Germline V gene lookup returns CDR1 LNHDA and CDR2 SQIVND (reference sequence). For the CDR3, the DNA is TGTGCCAGTAGCCTATCTAGCGGGGTGAGCTCCTACGAGCAGTACTTC. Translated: CASSLSSGVSSYEQYF.

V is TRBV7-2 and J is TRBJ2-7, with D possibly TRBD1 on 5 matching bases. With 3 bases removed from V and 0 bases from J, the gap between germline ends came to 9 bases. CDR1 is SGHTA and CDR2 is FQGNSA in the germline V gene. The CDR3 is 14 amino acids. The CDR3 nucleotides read TGTGCCAGCAGCTTGTCAGGGCTCTCCTACGAGCAGTACTTC. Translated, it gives CASSLSGLSYEQYF.

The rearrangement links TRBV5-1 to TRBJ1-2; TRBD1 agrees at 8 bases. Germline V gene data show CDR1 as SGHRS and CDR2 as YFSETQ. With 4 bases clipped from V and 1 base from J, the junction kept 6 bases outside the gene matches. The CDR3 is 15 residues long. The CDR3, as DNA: TGCGCCAGCAGCCGCGGACAGGGAAGTAACTATGGCTACACCTTC. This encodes CASSRGQGSNYGYTF.

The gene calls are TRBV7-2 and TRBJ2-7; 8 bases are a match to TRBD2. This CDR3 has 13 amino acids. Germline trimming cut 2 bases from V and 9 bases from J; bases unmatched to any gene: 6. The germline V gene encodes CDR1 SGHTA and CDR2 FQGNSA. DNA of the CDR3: TGTGCCAGCAGCTTAAAAGCGGGAGACGGGCAGTACTTC. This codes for CASSLKAGDGQYF.

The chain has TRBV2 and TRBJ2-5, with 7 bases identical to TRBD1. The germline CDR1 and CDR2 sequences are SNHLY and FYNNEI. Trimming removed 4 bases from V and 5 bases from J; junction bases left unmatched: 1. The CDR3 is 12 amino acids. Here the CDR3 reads CASSGQGETQYF. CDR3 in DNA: TGTGCCAGCAGTGGACAGGGTGAGACCCAGTACTTC.

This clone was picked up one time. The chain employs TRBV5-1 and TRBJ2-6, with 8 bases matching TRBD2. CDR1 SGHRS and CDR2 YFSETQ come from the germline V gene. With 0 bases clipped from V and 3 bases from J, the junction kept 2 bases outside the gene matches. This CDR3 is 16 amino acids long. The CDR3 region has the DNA TGCGCCAGCAGCTTGGCCGGGAGGGGTGGGGCCAACGTCCTGACTTTC. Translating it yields CASSLAGRGGANVLTF.

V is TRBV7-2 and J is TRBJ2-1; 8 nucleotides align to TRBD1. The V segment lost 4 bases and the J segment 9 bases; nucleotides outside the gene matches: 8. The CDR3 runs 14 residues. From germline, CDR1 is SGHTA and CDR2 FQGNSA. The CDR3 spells CASSYGQGMSEQFF. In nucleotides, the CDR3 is TGTGCCAGCAGCTATGGACAGGGTATGAGTGAGCAGTTCTTC.

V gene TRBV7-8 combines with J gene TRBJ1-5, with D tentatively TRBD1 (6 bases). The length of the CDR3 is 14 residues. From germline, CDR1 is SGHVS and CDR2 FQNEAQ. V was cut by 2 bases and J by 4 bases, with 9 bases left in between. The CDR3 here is CASSLQGSNQPQHF. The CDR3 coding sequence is TGTGCCAGCAGCTTACAGGGGTCGAATCAGCCCCAGCATTTT.

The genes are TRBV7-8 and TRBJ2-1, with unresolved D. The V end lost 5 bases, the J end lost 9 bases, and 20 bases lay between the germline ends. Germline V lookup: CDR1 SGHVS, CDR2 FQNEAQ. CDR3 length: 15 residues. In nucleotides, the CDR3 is TGTGCCAGCAGCGATAAACTCCCCCCTTTCGGTGAGCAGTTCTTC. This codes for CASSDKLPPFGEQFF.

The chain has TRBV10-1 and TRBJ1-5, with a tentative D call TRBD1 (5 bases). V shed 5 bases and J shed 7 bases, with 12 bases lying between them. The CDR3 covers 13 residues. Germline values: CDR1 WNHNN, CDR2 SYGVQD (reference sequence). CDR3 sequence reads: CASSSGLGQPQHF. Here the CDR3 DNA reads TGCGCCAGCAGTTCAGGGTTGGGCCAGCCCCAGCATTTT.

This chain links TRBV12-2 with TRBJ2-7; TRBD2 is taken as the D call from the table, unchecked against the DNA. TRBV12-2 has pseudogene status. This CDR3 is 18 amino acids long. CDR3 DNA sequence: TGTGCAAGTCGCTTAAGTGGGACTAGCGGGCTACCCGCCTACGAGCAGTACTTC. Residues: CASRLSGTSGLPAYEQYF.

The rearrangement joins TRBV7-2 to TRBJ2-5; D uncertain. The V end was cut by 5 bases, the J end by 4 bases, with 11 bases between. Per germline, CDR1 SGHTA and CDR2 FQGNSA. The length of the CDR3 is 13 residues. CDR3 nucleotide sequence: TGTGCCAGCAGCGCCCTACGGGTAGAGACCCAGTACTTC. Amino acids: CASSALRVETQYF.

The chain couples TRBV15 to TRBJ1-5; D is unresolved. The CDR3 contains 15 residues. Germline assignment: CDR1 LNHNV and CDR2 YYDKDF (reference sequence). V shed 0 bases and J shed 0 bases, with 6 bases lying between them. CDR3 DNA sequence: TGTGCCACCAGCAGAGACAGGTATAGCAATCAGCCCCAGCATTTT. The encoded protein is CATSRDRYSNQPQHF.

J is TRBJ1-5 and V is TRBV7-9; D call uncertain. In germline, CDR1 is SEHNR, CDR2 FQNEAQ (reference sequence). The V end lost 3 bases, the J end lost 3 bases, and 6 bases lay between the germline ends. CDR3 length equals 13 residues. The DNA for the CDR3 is TGTGCCAGCAGCTTCGGTCCCAATCAGCCCCAGCATTTT. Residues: CASSFGPNQPQHF.

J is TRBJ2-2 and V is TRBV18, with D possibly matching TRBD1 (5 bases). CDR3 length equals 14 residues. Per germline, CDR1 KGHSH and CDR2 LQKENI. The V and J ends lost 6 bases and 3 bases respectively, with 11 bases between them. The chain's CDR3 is CASSQGWDTGELFF. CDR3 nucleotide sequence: TGTGCCAGCTCTCAGGGTTGGGACACCGGGGAGCTGTTTTTT.